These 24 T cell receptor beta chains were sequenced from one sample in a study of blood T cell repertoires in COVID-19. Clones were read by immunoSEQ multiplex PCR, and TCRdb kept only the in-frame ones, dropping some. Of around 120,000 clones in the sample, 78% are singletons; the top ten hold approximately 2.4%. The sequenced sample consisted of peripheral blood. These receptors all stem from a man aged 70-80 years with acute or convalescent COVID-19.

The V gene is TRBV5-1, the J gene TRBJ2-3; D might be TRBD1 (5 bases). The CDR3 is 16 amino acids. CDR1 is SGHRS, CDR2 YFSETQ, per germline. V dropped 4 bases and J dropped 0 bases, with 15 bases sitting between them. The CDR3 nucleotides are TGCGCCAGCAGCCGAGGACAATCCGTTAGCACAGATACGCAGTATTTT. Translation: CASSRGQSVSTDTQYF.

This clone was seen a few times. The CDR3 is CASSFGGQGIYEKLFF. The CDR3 DNA is TGTGCCAGCAGCTTTGGGGGACAGGGTATATACGAAAAACTGTTTTTT. The chain is built from TRBV5-4 and TRBJ1-4; 9 bases fit TRBD1. Germline CDR1 reads SGHNT; CDR2 reads YYREEE (reference sequence). The CDR3 is 16 residues long. V lost 2 bases, J lost 8 bases, and 10 bases stayed unmatched.

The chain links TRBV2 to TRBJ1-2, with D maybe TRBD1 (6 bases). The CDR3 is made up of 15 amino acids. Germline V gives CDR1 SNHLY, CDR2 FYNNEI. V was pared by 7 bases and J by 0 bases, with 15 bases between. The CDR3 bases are TGTGCCAGCACGTACACAGGGATTACTAACTATGGCTACACCTTC. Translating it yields CASTYTGITNYGYTF.

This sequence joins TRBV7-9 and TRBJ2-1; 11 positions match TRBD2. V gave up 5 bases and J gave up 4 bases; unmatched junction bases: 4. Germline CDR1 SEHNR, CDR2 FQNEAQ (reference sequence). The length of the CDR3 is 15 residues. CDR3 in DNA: TGTGCCAGCAGCCCTAGCGGGAGGCGATACAATGAGCAGTTCTTC. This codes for CASSPSGRRYNEQFF. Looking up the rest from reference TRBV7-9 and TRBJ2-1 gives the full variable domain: DTGVSQNPRHKITKRGQNVTFRCDPISEHNRLYWYRQTLGQGPEFLTYFQNEAQLEKSRLLSDRFSAERPKGSFSTLEIQRTEQGDSAMYLCASSPSGRRYNEQFFGPGTRLTVL.

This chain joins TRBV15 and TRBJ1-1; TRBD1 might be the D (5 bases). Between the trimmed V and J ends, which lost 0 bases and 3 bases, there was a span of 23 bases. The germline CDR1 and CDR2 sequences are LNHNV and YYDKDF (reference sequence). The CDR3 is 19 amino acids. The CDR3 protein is CATSRDLREASFPYTEAFF. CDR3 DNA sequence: TGTGCCACCAGCAGAGATCTCAGGGAAGCTTCATTTCCGTACACTGAAGCTTTCTTT.

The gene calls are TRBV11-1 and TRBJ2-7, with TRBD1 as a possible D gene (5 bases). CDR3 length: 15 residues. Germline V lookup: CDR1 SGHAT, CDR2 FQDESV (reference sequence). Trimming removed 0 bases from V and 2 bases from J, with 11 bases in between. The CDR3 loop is CASSLAGQGTYEQYF. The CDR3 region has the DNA TGTGCCAGCAGCTTAGCGGGTCAGGGAACCTACGAGCAGTACTTC.

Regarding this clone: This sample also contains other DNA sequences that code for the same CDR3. The CDR3 loop reads CASSQATGGLFSYNEQFF. The CDR3 nucleotides are TGTGCCAGCAGCCAAGCGACAGGGGGCTTATTCTCCTACAATGAGCAGTTCTTC. The chain joins TRBV4-2 to TRBJ2-1, with TRBD1 identical over 10 bases. This CDR3 comprises 18 residues. The ends lost 1 base at V and 0 bases at J; junction bases unmatched: 6. CDR1 and CDR2 from the germline V gene are LGHNA and YNFKEQ.

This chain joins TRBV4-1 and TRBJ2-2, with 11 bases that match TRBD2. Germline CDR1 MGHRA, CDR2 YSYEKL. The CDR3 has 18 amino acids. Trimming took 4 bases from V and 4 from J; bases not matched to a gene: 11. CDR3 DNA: TGCGCCAGCAGCCGAGGGGGACTAGCGGTTCATGTCACCGGGGAGCTGTTTTTT. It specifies CASSRGGLAVHVTGELFF.

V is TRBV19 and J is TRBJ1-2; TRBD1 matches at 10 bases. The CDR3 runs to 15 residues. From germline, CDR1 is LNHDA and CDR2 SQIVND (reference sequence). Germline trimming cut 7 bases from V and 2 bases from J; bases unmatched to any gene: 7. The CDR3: CASKETGGSNYGYTF. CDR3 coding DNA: TGTGCCAGTAAGGAGACAGGGGGCTCGAACTATGGCTACACCTTC.

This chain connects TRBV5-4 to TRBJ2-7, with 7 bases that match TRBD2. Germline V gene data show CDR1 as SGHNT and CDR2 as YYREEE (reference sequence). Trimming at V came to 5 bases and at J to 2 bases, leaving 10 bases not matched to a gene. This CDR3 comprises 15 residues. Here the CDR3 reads CASSLGGTITYEQYF. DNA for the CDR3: TGTGCCAGCAGTCTTGGGGGGACTATCACCTACGAGCAGTACTTC.

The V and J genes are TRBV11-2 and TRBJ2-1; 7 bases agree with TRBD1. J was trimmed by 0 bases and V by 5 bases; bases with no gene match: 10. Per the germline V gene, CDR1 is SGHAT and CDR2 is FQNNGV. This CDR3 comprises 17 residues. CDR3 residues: CASSRLGQASSYNEQFF. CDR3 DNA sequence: TGTGCCAGCAGCCGCCTCGGACAGGCCAGCTCCTACAATGAGCAGTTCTTC.

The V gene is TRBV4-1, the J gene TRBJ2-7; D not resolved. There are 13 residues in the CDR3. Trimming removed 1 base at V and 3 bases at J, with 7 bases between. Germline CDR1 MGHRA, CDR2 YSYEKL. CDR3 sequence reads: CASSQARFYEQYF. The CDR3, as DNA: TGCGCCAGCAGCCAAGCCCGTTTCTACGAGCAGTACTTC.

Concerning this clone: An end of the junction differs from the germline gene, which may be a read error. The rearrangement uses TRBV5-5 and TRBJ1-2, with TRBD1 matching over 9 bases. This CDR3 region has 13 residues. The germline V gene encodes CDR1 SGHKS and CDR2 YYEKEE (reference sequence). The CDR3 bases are TGTGCCAGCAGAGTATGGGACAGGGATTTTGTCGCCTTC. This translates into CASRVWDRDFVAF.

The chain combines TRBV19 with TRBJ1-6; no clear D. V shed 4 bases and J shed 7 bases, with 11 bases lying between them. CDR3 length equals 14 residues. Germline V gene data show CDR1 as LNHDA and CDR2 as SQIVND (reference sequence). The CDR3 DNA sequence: TGTGCCAGTAGTAACTTCGCCTTGAATTCACCCCTCCACTTT. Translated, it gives CASSNFALNSPLHF.

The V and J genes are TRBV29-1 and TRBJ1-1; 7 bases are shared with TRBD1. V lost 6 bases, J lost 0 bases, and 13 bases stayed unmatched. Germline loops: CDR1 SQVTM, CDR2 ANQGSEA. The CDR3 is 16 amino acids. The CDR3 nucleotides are TGCAGCGTAAAACGGGACAGTGTAATTATGAACACTGAAGCTTTCTTT. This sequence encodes CSVKRDSVIMNTEAFF.

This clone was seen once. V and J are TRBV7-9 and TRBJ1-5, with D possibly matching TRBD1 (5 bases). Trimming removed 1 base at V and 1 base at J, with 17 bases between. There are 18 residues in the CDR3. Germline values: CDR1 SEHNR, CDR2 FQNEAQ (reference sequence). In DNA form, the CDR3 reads TGTGCCAGCAGCTTAGTCAGGGCGCCCGCCCTAAGCAATCAGCCCCAGCATTTT. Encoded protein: CASSLVRAPALSNQPQHF. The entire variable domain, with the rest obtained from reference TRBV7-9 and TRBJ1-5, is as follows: DTGVSQNPRHKITKRGQNVTFRCDPISEHNRLYWYRQTLGQGPEFLTYFQNEAQLEKSRLLSDRFSAERPKGSFSTLEIQRTEQGDSAMYLCASSLVRAPALSNQPQHFGDGTRLSIL.

CDR3 amino acids: CASSLRLLGASGGQETQYF. The DNA for the CDR3 is TGTGCCAGCAGCTTAAGGTTGTTAGGCGCGAGCGGGGGACAAGAGACCCAGTACTTC. The V and J genes are TRBV11-2 and TRBJ2-5; the match to TRBD2 covers 8 bases. The CDR3 is made up of 19 amino acids. The V and J ends lost 2 bases and 2 bases, in that order; junction bases with no gene match: 16. CDR1 and CDR2 from the germline V gene are SGHAT and FQNNGV.

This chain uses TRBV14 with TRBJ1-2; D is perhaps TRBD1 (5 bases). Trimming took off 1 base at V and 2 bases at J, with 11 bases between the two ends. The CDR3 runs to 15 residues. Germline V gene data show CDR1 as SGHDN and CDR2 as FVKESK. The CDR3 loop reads CASSQVGAGNYGYTF. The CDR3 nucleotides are TGTGCCAGCAGCCAAGTAGGGGCAGGGAACTATGGCTACACCTTC.

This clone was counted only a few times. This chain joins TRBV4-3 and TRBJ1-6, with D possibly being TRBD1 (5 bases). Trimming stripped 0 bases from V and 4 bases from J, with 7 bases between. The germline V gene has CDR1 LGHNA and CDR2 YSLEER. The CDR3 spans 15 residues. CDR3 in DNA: TGCGCCAGCAGCCAAGAGGCAGGGTATAATTCACCCCTCCACTTT. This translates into CASSQEAGYNSPLHF.

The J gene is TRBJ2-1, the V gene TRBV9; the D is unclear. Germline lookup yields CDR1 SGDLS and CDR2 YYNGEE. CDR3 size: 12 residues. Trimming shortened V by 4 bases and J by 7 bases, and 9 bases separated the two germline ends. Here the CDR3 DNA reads TGTGCCAGCAGCATCCGGTCGAATGAGCAGTTCTTC. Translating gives CASSIRSNEQFF.

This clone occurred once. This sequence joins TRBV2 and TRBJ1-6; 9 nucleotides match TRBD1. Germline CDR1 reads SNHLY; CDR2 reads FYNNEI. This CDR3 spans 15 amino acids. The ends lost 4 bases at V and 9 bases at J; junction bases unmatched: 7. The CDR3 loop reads CASSVAGQGGSPLHF. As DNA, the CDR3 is TGTGCCAGCAGTGTTGCGGGACAGGGTGGTTCACCCCTCCACTTT.

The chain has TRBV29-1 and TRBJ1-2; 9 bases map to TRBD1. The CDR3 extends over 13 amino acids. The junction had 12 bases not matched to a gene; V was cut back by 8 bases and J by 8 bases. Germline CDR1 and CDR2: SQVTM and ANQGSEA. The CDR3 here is CSSGTGTGEGYTF. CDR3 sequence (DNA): TGCAGCTCAGGGACAGGGACGGGGGAAGGCTACACCTTC.

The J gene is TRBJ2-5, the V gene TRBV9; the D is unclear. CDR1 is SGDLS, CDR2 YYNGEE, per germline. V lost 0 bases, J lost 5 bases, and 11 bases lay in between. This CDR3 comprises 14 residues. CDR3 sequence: CASSVAPSGETQYF. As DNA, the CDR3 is TGTGCCAGCAGCGTAGCCCCTAGTGGCGAGACCCAGTACTTC.

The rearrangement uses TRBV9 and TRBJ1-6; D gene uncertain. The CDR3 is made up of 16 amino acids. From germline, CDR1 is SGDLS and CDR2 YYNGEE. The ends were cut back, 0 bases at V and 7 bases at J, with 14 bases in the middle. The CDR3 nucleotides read TGTGCCAGCAGCGTAGAACAGCAAATCCAAAATTCACCCCTCCACTTT. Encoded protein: CASSVEQQIQNSPLHF.